The 18 T cell receptor beta chains presented below share a single source sample, sequenced in a study of blood T cell repertoires in COVID-19. The table came from immunoSEQ multiplex PCR; TCRdb's copy has only in-frame clones and leaves some out. The data show under 100,000 clones, with about nine tenths seen just once and over 12% held by the top ten. The sample was peripheral blood. The origin of the receptors is a male donor with acute or convalescent COVID-19.

V is TRBV29-1 and J is TRBJ2-3; 9 bases fit TRBD2. Germline CDR1 reads SQVTM; CDR2 reads ANQGSEA. The CDR3 consists of 14 residues. V was clipped by 7 bases and J by 3 bases; unmatched bases: 8. The CDR3 DNA follows: TGCAGCGCCCACGGCAGCGGGGGGACAGATACGCAGTATTTT. Its protein product is CSAHGSGGTDTQYF.

The chain combines TRBV6-5 with TRBJ2-7; possible D gene TRBD2, 6 bases. Trimming took off 2 bases at V and 2 bases at J, with 13 bases between the two ends. Germline CDR1 MNHEY, CDR2 SVGAGI. The CDR3 contains 15 residues. CDR3 region: CASSYLGTGAYEQYF. DNA of the CDR3: TGTGCCAGCAGTTACCTCGGGACGGGGGCCTACGAGCAGTACTTC.

This clone was counted a few times. This chain uses TRBV18 with TRBJ1-4, with no clear D. The V gene's germline CDR1 is KGHSH and CDR2 LQKENI. Trimming left V 3 bases short and J 4 bases short, with 6 bases between. The CDR3 is made up of 13 amino acids. CDR3 residues: CASSPGLNEKLFF. CDR3 coding DNA: TGTGCCAGCTCACCGGGCCTTAATGAAAAACTGTTTTTT.

The chain has TRBV3-1 (or the pseudogene TRBV3-2) and TRBJ2-4, with 7 bases aligning to TRBD2. Losses at the gene ends were 4 bases for V and 9 bases for J; bases not matched to a gene: 6. This CDR3 comprises 13 residues. CDR1 is LGHDT, CDR2 YNNKEL, per germline (reference sequence). CDR3 sequence (DNA): TGTGCCAGCAGCCGGGGGGGAGAGGGCATTCAGTACTTC. Its translation: CASSRGGEGIQYF.

The gene calls are TRBV5-1 and TRBJ2-5; 7 bases line up with TRBD2. The germline gives CDR1 SGHRS, CDR2 YFSETQ. The CDR3 contains 18 residues. Trimming cost V 5 bases and J 4 bases; bases outside gene matches: 20. In DNA, the CDR3 is TGCGCCAGCAGTCCACGCTTCCCGGGACTGACGGGGGGAGAGACCCAGTACTTC. It translates to CASSPRFPGLTGGETQYF. Looking up the rest from reference TRBV5-1 and TRBJ2-5 gives the full variable domain: KAGVTQTPRYLIKTRGQQVTLSCSPISGHRSVSWYQQTPGQGLQFLFEYFSETQRNKGNFPGRFSGRQFSNSRSEMNVSTLELGDSALYLCASSPRFPGLTGGETQYFGPGTRLLVL.

This chain links TRBV6-6 with TRBJ2-5; the match to TRBD1 covers 9 bases. Germline-derived CDR1 and CDR2 are MNHNY and SVGAGI (reference sequence). The trim removed 4 bases at V and 1 base at J, leaving 7 bases unmatched. CDR3 length equals 16 residues. The CDR3: CASSSRTGALQETQYF. DNA for the CDR3: TGTGCCAGCAGTTCAAGGACAGGGGCCCTCCAAGAGACCCAGTACTTC.

This chain connects TRBV7-2 to TRBJ2-2; D may be TRBD2 (6 bases). The length of the CDR3 is 17 residues. Trimming removed 1 base from V and 2 bases from J, with 14 bases in between. CDR1 is SGHTA, CDR2 FQGNSA, per germline. CDR3 nucleotides: TGTGCCAGCAGCTTAGTGGCCGGGGACTCCAACACCGGGGAGCTGTTTTTT. Its translation is CASSLVAGDSNTGELFF.

The V and J genes are TRBV6-1 and TRBJ2-1; the D gene is possibly TRBD1 (5 bases). The germline V gene has CDR1 MNHNS and CDR2 SASEGT. This CDR3 region has 15 residues. Trimming removed 1 base at V and 6 bases at J, with 13 bases between. Here the CDR3 reads CASSEGGGSVNEQFF. The CDR3 DNA sequence: TGTGCCAGCAGTGAAGGGGGCGGATCGGTCAATGAGCAGTTCTTC.

V usage is TRBV9 and J usage is TRBJ2-5; 10 bases are a match to TRBD2. The V segment lost 3 bases and the J segment 1 base; nucleotides outside the gene matches: 15. The CDR3 consists of 19 residues. CDR1 SGDLS and CDR2 YYNGEE come from the germline V gene. CDR3 protein: CASSAAGASGGLIQETQYF. The CDR3, as DNA: TGTGCCAGCAGCGCTGCGGGGGCTAGCGGGGGCCTGATCCAAGAGACCCAGTACTTC.

The chain links TRBV27 to TRBJ2-7; the D is unclear. Germline-derived CDR1 and CDR2 are MNHEY and SMNVEV (reference sequence). Between the trimmed V and J ends, which lost 5 bases and 2 bases, there was a span of 7 bases. The CDR3 runs 12 residues. The CDR3 DNA reads TGTGCCAGCAGTGGTGGAGCCTACGAGCAGTACTTC. It is translated as CASSGGAYEQYF.

This sequence joins TRBV29-1 and TRBJ2-3; possibly TRBD1 for D (6 bases). Germline-derived CDR1 and CDR2 are SQVTM and ANQGSEA. Trimming took 2 bases from V and 3 from J, leaving 9 bases between them. This CDR3 is built from 13 residues. The CDR3 sequence: CSVETGFTDTQYF. DNA for the CDR3: TGCAGCGTTGAAACAGGGTTTACAGATACGCAGTATTTT.

This chain joins TRBV5-1 and TRBJ1-4; 7 nucleotides agree with TRBD1. The CDR3 length is 15 residues. The junction had 4 bases not matched to a gene; V was cut back by 2 bases and J by 3 bases. Germline V gene lookup returns CDR1 SGHRS and CDR2 YFSETQ. This chain's CDR3 is CASSFEGAANEKLFF. The CDR3 region has the DNA TGCGCCAGCAGCTTCGAGGGGGCCGCTAATGAAAAACTGTTTTTT.

This chain links TRBV24-1 with TRBJ2-2; no firm D call. The ends were cut back, 4 bases at V and 2 bases at J, with 13 bases in the middle. CDR1 KGHDR and CDR2 SFDVKD come from the germline V gene. This CDR3 has 16 residues. Written as DNA, the CDR3 is TGTGCCACCAGTGACCCTTTCGACACTAACACCGGGGAGCTGTTTTTT. Translation: CATSDPFDTNTGELFF.

This clone was seen just once. The chain joins TRBV7-9 to TRBJ1-1; no reliable D call. V lost 5 bases to trimming and J lost 3 bases, with 13 bases between them. CDR3 length: 14 residues. Germline V CDR1 and CDR2: SEHNR, FQNEAQ (reference sequence). CDR3 in amino acids: CASSAWMGDTEAFF. The CDR3 DNA sequence: TGTGCCAGCAGCGCGTGGATGGGAGACACTGAAGCTTTCTTT.

V is TRBV5-1 and J is TRBJ2-5; 7 bases map to TRBD1. The germline V gene encodes CDR1 SGHRS and CDR2 YFSETQ. This CDR3 is 15 amino acids long. Trimming cost V 2 bases and J 3 bases; bases outside gene matches: 7. The CDR3 DNA is TGCGCCAGCAGCTTTCGAGGGGACAGAGAAGAGACCCAGTACTTC. This gives the protein CASSFRGDREETQYF.

The genes are TRBV4-2 and TRBJ2-2, with a tentative D call TRBD1 (5 bases). Trimming took off 4 bases at V and 4 bases at J, with 7 bases between the two ends. Germline lookup yields CDR1 LGHNA and CDR2 YNFKEQ. The CDR3 loop spans 13 amino acids. CDR3 coding DNA: TGTGCCAGCAGCCGTGACAGCACCGGGGAGCTGTTTTTT. Translated: CASSRDSTGELFF.

This chain connects TRBV2 to TRBJ2-5; D uncertain. The CDR3 consists of 13 residues. CDR1 is SNHLY, CDR2 FYNNEI, per germline. V lost 4 bases, J lost 3 bases, and 9 bases lay in between. In DNA, the CDR3 is TGTGCCAGCAGTGTTGTTCAGGAAGAGACCCAGTACTTC. Amino acids: CASSVVQEETQYF.

CDR3 loop: CASSPLASGQETQYF. CDR3 DNA: TGTGCCAGCTCACCACTTGCTAGCGGACAAGAGACCCAGTACTTC. The chain carries TRBV18 and TRBJ2-5; 7 nucleotides align to TRBD2. From germline, CDR1 is KGHSH and CDR2 LQKENI. The CDR3 has 15 residues. Germline trimming cut 1 base from V and 2 bases from J; bases unmatched to any gene: 4.